Reported below is one T cell receptor (beta chain). What it recognizes is unknown. Primers included in the PCR were 60 Vbeta and 13 Jbeta primers. Some clones are missing from TCRdb's copy, which holds only in-frame ones; the method was immunoSEQ multiplex PCR. The data contain fewer than 90,000 clones, 55% to 80% of them singletons. Trimming cost V 5 bases and J 2 bases; bases outside gene matches: 2. Per germline, CDR1 MDHEN and CDR2 SYDVKM. The CDR3 runs 13 residues. Samples came from healthy bone marrow donors. The data were obtained in a study of cytomegalovirus exposure and HLA in healthy donors. Study results and limitations: The majority of CMV-associated TCR beta chains were reported as apparently HLA-restricted in a later analysis.

This sequence was found in a man in his forties or fifties in good health and CMV-seropositive. This chain connects TRBV28 to TRBJ1-2; 7 bases align to TRBD1. Sequencing input: PBMCs. The CDR3 DNA reads as TGTGCCAGCAGTCCGGGACAGAACTATGGCTACACCTTC. The encoded protein is CASSPGQNYGYTF.